One and the same sample provided the 30 T cell receptor beta chains below, sequenced in a study of shared clonotypes between healthy human individuals. Sequencing was performed with immunoSEQ multiplex PCR; in TCRdb, only in-frame clones are kept and a portion is missing. The table shows roughly 1.4 million clones, with 98% occurring only once. Sequenced material: naive CD4+ T cells sorted from blood. Specified subset: CD45RA+ positively selected. Receptors originate from a man aged 25 to 40 in good health.

This clone was seen a single time. The chain carries TRBV6-1 and TRBJ2-5, with D unresolved. V shed 2 bases and J shed 2 bases, with 9 bases lying between them. Germline V gene sequence: CDR1 MNHNS, CDR2 SASEGT. CDR3 length: 14 amino acids. Here the CDR3 reads CASSEPDTQETQYF. The CDR3 DNA follows: TGTGCCAGCAGTGAACCCGATACGCAAGAGACCCAGTACTTC.

CDR3 sequence: CASSKDRSNTEAFF. The CDR3 coding sequence is TGTGCCAGCAGCAAGGACAGGTCGAACACTGAAGCTTTCTTT. The chain employs TRBV28 and TRBJ1-1; 7 bases fit TRBD1. CDR1 is MDHEN, CDR2 SYDVKM, per germline. Unmatched junction bases numbered 5, after V lost 6 bases and J lost 1 base. CDR3 length: 14 residues.

Note on this clone: Distinct nucleotide sequences in the sample also encode this CDR3. The chain uses TRBV6-5 and TRBJ1-2; tentative D call: TRBD1 (6 bases). V was clipped by 2 bases and J by 5 bases, with 6 bases between them. The germline gives CDR1 MNHEY, CDR2 SVGAGI. CDR3 length equals 12 residues. The chain's CDR3 is CASSYRGYGYTF. DNA for the CDR3: TGTGCCAGCAGTTACAGGGGGTATGGCTACACCTTC.

This chain links TRBV9 with TRBJ1-5, with 7 bases matching TRBD1. Trimming took 5 bases from V and 7 from J; bases not matched to a gene: 12. This CDR3 has 15 residues. CDR1 is SGDLS and CDR2 is YYNGEE in the germline V gene. CDR3 DNA sequence: TGTGCCAGCAGTAGGACAGGACAGGCTAGGCAGCCCCAGCATTTT. This translates into CASSRTGQARQPQHF.

The rearrangement joins TRBV28 to TRBJ2-6, with D hard to call. Trimming left V 6 bases short and J 0 bases short, with 6 bases between. Germline V lookup: CDR1 MDHEN, CDR2 SYDVKM. The CDR3 loop spans 14 amino acids. Here the CDR3 DNA reads TGTGCCAGCAGCGATTACTCTGGGGCCAACGTCCTGACTTTC. It specifies CASSDYSGANVLTF.

The chain combines TRBV27 with TRBJ2-5, with 10 bases matching TRBD2. Germline-derived CDR1 and CDR2 are MNHEY and SMNVEV (reference sequence). V shed 4 bases, J shed 8 bases, and the junction held 7 bases outside the gene matches. The CDR3 loop spans 14 amino acids. CDR3 in DNA: TGTGCCAGCAGTTCAGCTAGCGGGAGAACAACCCAGTACTTC. Its protein is CASSSASGRTTQYF.

The chain combines TRBV10-3 with TRBJ2-2; no firm D call. This CDR3 has 14 residues. CDR1 is ENHRY and CDR2 is SYGVKD in the germline V gene. V was cut by 2 bases and J by 3 bases, with 7 bases left in between. The CDR3 sequence: CAISEGLYTGELFF. The DNA for the CDR3 is TGTGCCATCAGTGAGGGGCTCTACACCGGGGAGCTGTTTTTT.

About this clone itself: Other nucleotide sequences from this sample produce the same CDR3. The rearrangement joins TRBV5-1 to TRBJ2-1; D unclear. The V end lost 0 bases, the J end lost 5 bases, and 6 bases lay between the germline ends. Germline V gene lookup returns CDR1 SGHRS and CDR2 YFSETQ. This CDR3 is built from 13 residues. The CDR3 DNA follows: TGCGCCAGCAGCTTGGGGCCGAACAATGAGCAGTTCTTC. Residues: CASSLGPNNEQFF. Full variable domain (missing parts from reference TRBV5-1 and TRBJ2-1): KAGVTQTPRYLIKTRGQQVTLSCSPISGHRSVSWYQQTPGQGLQFLFEYFSETQRNKGNFPGRFSGRQFSNSRSEMNVSTLELGDSALYLCASSLGPNNEQFFGPGTRLTVL.

The genes are TRBV7-9 and TRBJ2-7; 7 nucleotides match TRBD1. The J segment lost 3 bases and the V segment lost 8 bases, leaving 13 bases of the junction unmatched. Germline assignment: CDR1 SEHNR and CDR2 FQNEAQ (reference sequence). This CDR3 region has 15 residues. The CDR3 spells CASDESNTGVYEQYF. For the CDR3, the DNA is TGTGCCAGCGACGAATCCAATACAGGGGTCTACGAGCAGTACTTC.

Of note for this clone: Other DNA sequences of this sample code for an identical CDR3. The gene calls are TRBV20-1 and TRBJ2-1; a possible D gene is TRBD2 (5 bases). Germline V lookup: CDR1 DFQATT, CDR2 SNEGSKA (reference sequence). CDR3 length: 11 amino acids. V was cut by 6 bases and J by 7 bases, with 10 bases left in between. Written as DNA, the CDR3 is TGCAGTGCAAGACGGGGAAATGAGCAGTTCTTC. It codes for CSARRGNEQFF.

CDR3 loop: CASSWGTREQYF. CDR3 nucleotides: TGTGCCAGCAGTTGGGGCACGCGCGAGCAGTACTTC. The gene calls are TRBV28 and TRBJ2-7; a possible D gene is TRBD1 (5 bases). The CDR3 is 12 residues long. CDR1 MDHEN and CDR2 SYDVKM come from the germline V gene. V gave up 4 bases and J gave up 6 bases, with 10 bases separating them.

V gene TRBV9 combines with J gene TRBJ1-3, with D uncertain. CDR3 length: 16 amino acids. V was clipped by 0 bases and J by 2 bases, with 12 bases between them. In germline, CDR1 is SGDLS, CDR2 YYNGEE. The CDR3 sequence is CASSVALADPGNTIYF. Written as DNA, the CDR3 is TGTGCCAGCAGCGTAGCGTTGGCCGACCCTGGAAACACCATATATTTT.

This clone was detected a few times. Other DNA sequences in this specimen translate into the identical CDR3. This chain connects TRBV5-1 to TRBJ2-3, with unresolved D. This CDR3 comprises 12 residues. CDR1 is SGHRS, CDR2 YFSETQ, per germline. The ends were cut back, 0 bases at V and 2 bases at J, with 1 base in the middle. CDR3 residues: CASSLDTDTQYF. For the CDR3, the DNA is TGCGCCAGCAGCTTGGACACAGATACGCAGTATTTT.

The chain carries TRBV2 and TRBJ1-4; D is perhaps TRBD1 (6 bases). The CDR3 is 13 residues long. V was cut by 4 bases and J by 3 bases, with 6 bases left in between. Germline CDR1 is SNHLY and CDR2 is FYNNEI. The CDR3 region has the DNA TGTGCCAGCAGTGGACAGGCTAATGAAAAACTGTTTTTT. It translates to CASSGQANEKLFF.

This chain links TRBV27 with TRBJ2-7, with D perhaps matching TRBD1 (8 bases). CDR3 size: 14 residues. Per the germline V gene, CDR1 is MNHEY and CDR2 is SMNVEV (reference sequence). V lost 10 bases to trimming and J lost 3 bases, with 19 bases between them. CDR3 amino acids: CATTKYRGGYEQYF. The CDR3 nucleotides are TGTGCCACGACAAAATACAGGGGGGGCTACGAGCAGTACTTC.

This chain links TRBV28 with TRBJ1-5, with 8 nucleotides matching TRBD1. The V gene end was trimmed by 6 bases and the J gene end by 4 bases; junction bases not matched to a gene: 5. The V gene's germline CDR1 is MDHEN and CDR2 SYDVKM. The CDR3 is made up of 14 amino acids. For the CDR3, the DNA is TGTGCCAGCAGCTTGGGACAGGTGAATCAGCCCCAGCATTTT. Its protein product is CASSLGQVNQPQHF. Full variable domain (remainder filled in from reference TRBV28 and TRBJ1-5): DVKVTQSSRYLVKRTGEKVFLECVQDMDHENMFWYRQDPGLGLRLIYFSYDVKMKEKGDIPEGYSVSREKKERFSLILESASTNQTSMYLCASSLGQVNQPQHFGDGTRLSIL.

The chain combines TRBV19 with TRBJ2-7; tentative D call: TRBD1 (6 bases). With 5 bases removed from V and 2 bases from J, the gap between germline ends came to 16 bases. Germline V CDR1 and CDR2: LNHDA, SQIVND (reference sequence). The CDR3 is 15 amino acids. CDR3: CASSERQDPTYEQYF. The CDR3 DNA reads as TGTGCCAGTAGTGAAAGACAGGACCCGACCTACGAGCAGTACTTC.

This clone was observed a single time. The same CDR3 arises from other DNA sequences in this sample as well. The chain links TRBV19 to TRBJ2-7; D is uncertain. The CDR3 spans 13 residues. V lost 4 bases to trimming and J lost 0 bases, with 7 bases between them. Germline-derived CDR1 and CDR2 are LNHDA and SQIVND (reference sequence). This CDR3 reads CASSRGSSYEQYF. CDR3 DNA sequence: TGTGCCAGTAGTAGGGGAAGCTCCTACGAGCAGTACTTC.

The rearrangement links TRBV10-3 to TRBJ2-7, with D unclear. V was cut by 0 bases and J by 4 bases, with 16 bases left in between. This CDR3 contains 16 residues. CDR1 is ENHRY, CDR2 SYGVKD, per germline. CDR3 sequence reads: CAISESASRAVYEQYF. Written as DNA, the CDR3 is TGTGCCATCAGTGAGTCGGCCAGCCGAGCAGTTTACGAGCAGTACTTC.

The DNA for the CDR3 is TGCGCCAGCAGCCATGTAGCGGGAGGTCTATCAAATGAGCAGTTCTTC. Protein sequence: CASSHVAGGLSNEQFF. The chain links TRBV4-1 to TRBJ2-1; 10 positions agree with TRBD2. V was pared by 3 bases and J by 7 bases, with 9 bases of the junction left unmatched. The CDR3 sequence is 16 residues long. Germline V CDR1 and CDR2: MGHRA, YSYEKL.

This chain links TRBV4-3 with TRBJ2-1; the match to TRBD1 covers 8 bases. The V segment lost 4 bases and the J segment 4 bases; nucleotides outside the gene matches: 9. The CDR3 runs 16 residues. CDR1 and CDR2 from the germline V gene are LGHNA and YSLEER. Here the CDR3 reads CASSRSRDRLYNEQFF. CDR3 nucleotide sequence: TGCGCCAGCAGCCGCAGCCGGGACAGGCTATACAATGAGCAGTTCTTC.

This clone appeared once. The CDR3 spells CASSIDKGRETDTQYF. CDR3 DNA sequence: TGTGCCAGTAGTATAGATAAAGGACGGGAAACAGATACGCAGTATTTT. J is TRBJ2-3 and V is TRBV19; D possibly corresponds to TRBD2 (5 bases). Germline values: CDR1 LNHDA, CDR2 SQIVND (reference sequence). CDR3 length equals 16 residues. Trimming left V 0 bases short and J 3 bases short, with 13 bases between.

This clone was seen only once. This chain joins TRBV7-3 and TRBJ1-2, with a tentative D call TRBD1 (5 bases). This CDR3 has 15 amino acids. V gave up 5 bases and J gave up 4 bases, with 17 bases separating them. The V gene's germline CDR1 is SGHTA and CDR2 FQGTGA. CDR3 DNA sequence: TGTGCCAGCAGCCCTAAGGGGATGGGGCCCTATGGCTACACCTTC. Translated, it gives CASSPKGMGPYGYTF.

The V call is TRBV10-3, the J call TRBJ1-4, with D possibly TRBD1 on 6 matching bases. Per germline, CDR1 ENHRY and CDR2 SYGVKD. V lost 8 bases and J 8 bases, leaving 15 bases between the germline ends. The CDR3 covers 13 residues. The CDR3 loop is CAIGSGAREKLFF. The CDR3 DNA sequence: TGTGCCATCGGGTCGGGGGCGCGGGAAAAACTGTTTTTT.

The V gene is TRBV30, the J gene TRBJ2-2; 11 nucleotides line up with TRBD2. The V and J ends lost 1 base and 2 bases, in that order; junction bases with no gene match: 15. The CDR3 covers 20 residues. Germline CDR1 GTSNPN, CDR2 SVGIG (reference sequence). DNA of the CDR3: TGTGCCTGGAGTGGTCGGCTAGCGGGAGGTCAGCCGGGAAACACCGGGGAGCTGTTTTTT. This codes for CAWSGRLAGGQPGNTGELFF.

As regards this clone: Distinct nucleotide sequences in the sample also encode this CDR3. V gene TRBV5-1 combines with J gene TRBJ2-7; 7 bases are shared with TRBD1. Germline CDR1 is SGHRS and CDR2 is YFSETQ. J lost 2 bases, V lost 2 bases, and 4 bases had no gene match. The CDR3 runs 14 residues. In DNA, the CDR3 is TGCGCCAGCAGCTTCGGGACAGTGACCTACGAGCAGTACTTC. Encoded protein: CASSFGTVTYEQYF. Combining the CDR3 with reference TRBV5-1 and TRBJ2-7 gives the whole variable domain KAGVTQTPRYLIKTRGQQVTLSCSPISGHRSVSWYQQTPGQGLQFLFEYFSETQRNKGNFPGRFSGRQFSNSRSEMNVSTLELGDSALYLCASSFGTVTYEQYFGPGTRLTVT.

About this clone: Other nucleotide sequences in the sample specify the same CDR3. The chain has TRBV9 and TRBJ2-3, with 10 positions matching TRBD1. Looked up from germline, CDR1 is SGDLS and CDR2 is YYNGEE. V lost 2 bases to trimming and J lost 1 base; unmatched junction nucleotides: 1. The CDR3 spans 15 residues. Here the CDR3 reads CASSVGTGGTDTQYF. The CDR3 DNA follows: TGTGCCAGCAGCGTGGGGACAGGGGGCACAGATACGCAGTATTTT.

This sequence joins TRBV19 and TRBJ2-3; no firm D call. The CDR3 is 13 amino acids. The ends were cut back, 6 bases at V and 5 bases at J, with 12 bases in the middle. Germline CDR1 reads LNHDA; CDR2 reads SQIVND (reference sequence). The DNA for the CDR3 is TGTGCCAGTAGGAATCCAGCGTTAGATACGCAGTATTTT. Protein: CASRNPALDTQYF. The entire variable domain, with the rest obtained from reference TRBV19 and TRBJ2-3, is as follows: DGGITQSPKYLFRKEGQNVTLSCEQNLNHDAMYWYRQDPGQGLRLIYYSQIVNDFQKGDIAEGYSVSREKKESFPLTVTSAQKNPTAFYLCASRNPALDTQYFGPGTRLTVL.

The chain is built from TRBV5-1 and TRBJ2-7, with TRBD1 as a possible D gene (5 bases). The germline V gene has CDR1 SGHRS and CDR2 YFSETQ. The CDR3 spans 15 residues. V was cut by 0 bases and J by 2 bases, with 12 bases left in between. This CDR3 is CASSLEGPPAYEQYF. The CDR3 nucleotides read TGCGCCAGCAGCTTGGAGGGGCCCCCTGCCTACGAGCAGTACTTC.

V gene TRBV2 combines with J gene TRBJ1-5; no reliable D call. Looked up from germline, CDR1 is SNHLY and CDR2 is FYNNEI. V was clipped by 10 bases and J by 0 bases, with 13 bases between them. The CDR3 covers 14 residues. The DNA of the CDR3 is TGTGCCACTTCCGGCTCCGATAGCAATCAGCCCCAGCATTTT. This encodes CATSGSDSNQPQHF.